The text below deals with one T cell receptor beta chain. Its antigen is unknown. Primers for the PCR totalled 60 Vbeta and 13 Jbeta. Method: immunoSEQ multiplex PCR; TCRdb's copy keeps in-frame clones and lacks some. The table lists some 67,000 clones, approximately 92% of them singletons. The sample belongs to a study of cytomegalovirus exposure and HLA in healthy donors. Study findings and constraints: Most TCR sequences proved rare, with some public TCRs found in many donors. Earlier findings revealed that most TCR beta V segments proved productive either about 90% or about 30% of the time.

Healthy people donating bone marrow made up the donors. The CDR3 covers 17 residues. The V gene's germline CDR1 is MDHEN and CDR2 SYDVKM. With V trimmed by 3 bases and J by 15 bases, 19 bases remained unmatched. The sample was PBMCs. The V call is TRBV28, the J call TRBJ2-1, with TRBD2 matching over 11 bases. The sequence derives from a woman between 25 and 40 years old in good health and CMV-seropositive. The CDR3 DNA sequence: TGTGCCAGCAGTTTGGCGGTGGGACTAGCGGAGGCCCTGGATCGGTTCTTC. It is translated as CASSLAVGLAEALDRFF.